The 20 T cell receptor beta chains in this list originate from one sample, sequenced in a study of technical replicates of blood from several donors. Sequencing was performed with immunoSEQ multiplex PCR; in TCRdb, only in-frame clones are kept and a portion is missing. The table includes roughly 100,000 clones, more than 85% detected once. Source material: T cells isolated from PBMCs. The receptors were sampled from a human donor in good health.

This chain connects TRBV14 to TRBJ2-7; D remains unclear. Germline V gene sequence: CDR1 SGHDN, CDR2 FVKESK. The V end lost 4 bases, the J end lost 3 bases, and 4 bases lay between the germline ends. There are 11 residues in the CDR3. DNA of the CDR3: TGTGCCAGCAGCCTATACTACGAGCAGTACTTC. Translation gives CASSLYYEQYF. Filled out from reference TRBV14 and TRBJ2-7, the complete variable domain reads EAGVTQFPSHSVIEKGQTVTLRCDPISGHDNLYWYRRVMGKEIKFLLHFVKESKQDESGMPNNRFLAERTGGTYSTLKVQPAELEDSGVYFCASSLYYEQYFGPGTRLTVT.

DNA for the CDR3: TGCGCCAGCAGCGCTGGGACAGGGGAAGCCGGGGAGCTGTTTTTT. The encoded protein is CASSAGTGEAGELFF. The genes are TRBV5-1 and TRBJ2-2, with 10 bases that match TRBD1. CDR1 and CDR2 from the germline V gene are SGHRS and YFSETQ. The CDR3 consists of 15 residues. Trimming cost V 4 bases and J 6 bases; bases outside gene matches: 6.

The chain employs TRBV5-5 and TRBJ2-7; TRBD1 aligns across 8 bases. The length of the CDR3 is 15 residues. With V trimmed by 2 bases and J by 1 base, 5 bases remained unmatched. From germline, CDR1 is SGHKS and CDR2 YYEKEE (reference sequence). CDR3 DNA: TGTGCCAGCAGCTTCAGGGGACAGGAGTCCTACGAGCAGTACTTC. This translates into CASSFRGQESYEQYF.

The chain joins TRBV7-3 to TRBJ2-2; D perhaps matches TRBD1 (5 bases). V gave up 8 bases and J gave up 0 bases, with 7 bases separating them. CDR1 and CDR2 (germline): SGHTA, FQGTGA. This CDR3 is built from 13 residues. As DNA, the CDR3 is TGTGCCAGCGCCAGGGCGAACACCGGGGAGCTGTTTTTT. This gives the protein CASARANTGELFF.

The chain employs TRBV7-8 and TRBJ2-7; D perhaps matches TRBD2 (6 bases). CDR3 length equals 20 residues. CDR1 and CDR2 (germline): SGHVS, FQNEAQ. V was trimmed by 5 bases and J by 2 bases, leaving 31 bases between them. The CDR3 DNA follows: TGTGCCAGCAGCCCGTACGGGTGGAGGGAGCGTACGGATGAGGCCTACGAGCAGTACTTC. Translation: CASSPYGWRERTDEAYEQYF.

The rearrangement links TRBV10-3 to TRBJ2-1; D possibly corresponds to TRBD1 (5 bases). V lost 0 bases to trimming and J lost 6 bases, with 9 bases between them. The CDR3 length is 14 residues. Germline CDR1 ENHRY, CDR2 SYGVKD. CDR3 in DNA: TGTGCCATCAGTGAGTCGGACACCCTCAATGAGCAGTTCTTC. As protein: CAISESDTLNEQFF.

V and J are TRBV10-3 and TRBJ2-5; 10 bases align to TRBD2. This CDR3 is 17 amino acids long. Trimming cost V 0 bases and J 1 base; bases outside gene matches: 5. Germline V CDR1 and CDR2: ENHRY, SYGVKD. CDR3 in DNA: TGTGCCATCAGTGAGTCGAAGACTAGCGGGTTCCAAGAGACCCAGTACTTC. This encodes CAISESKTSGFQETQYF.

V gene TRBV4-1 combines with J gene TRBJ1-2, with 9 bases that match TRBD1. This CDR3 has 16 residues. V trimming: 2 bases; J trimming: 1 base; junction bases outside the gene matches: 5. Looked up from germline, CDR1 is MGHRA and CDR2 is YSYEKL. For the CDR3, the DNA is TGCGCCAGCAGCCAACCCGGACAGGGGAATAACTATGGCTACACCTTC. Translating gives CASSQPGQGNNYGYTF.

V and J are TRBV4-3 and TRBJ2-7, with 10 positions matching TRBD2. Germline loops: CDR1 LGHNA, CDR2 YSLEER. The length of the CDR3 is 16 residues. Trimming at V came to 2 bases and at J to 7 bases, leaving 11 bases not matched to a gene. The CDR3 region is CASSQTLTSGFREQYF. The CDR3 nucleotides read TGCGCCAGCAGCCAAACCCTGACTAGCGGGTTCAGGGAGCAGTACTTC.

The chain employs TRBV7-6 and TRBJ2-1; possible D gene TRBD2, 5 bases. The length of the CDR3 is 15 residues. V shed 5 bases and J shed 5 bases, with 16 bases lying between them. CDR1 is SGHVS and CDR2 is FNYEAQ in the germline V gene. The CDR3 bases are TGTGCCAGCAGCAACGGGGTAGCGTTAAACAATGAGCAGTTCTTC. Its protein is CASSNGVALNNEQFF.

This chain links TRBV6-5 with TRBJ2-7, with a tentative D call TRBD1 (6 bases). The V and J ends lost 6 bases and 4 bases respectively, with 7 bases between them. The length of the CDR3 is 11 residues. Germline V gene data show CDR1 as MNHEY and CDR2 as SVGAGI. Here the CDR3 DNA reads TGTGCCAGCAGGGGGGCATACGAGCAGTACTTC. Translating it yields CASRGAYEQYF.

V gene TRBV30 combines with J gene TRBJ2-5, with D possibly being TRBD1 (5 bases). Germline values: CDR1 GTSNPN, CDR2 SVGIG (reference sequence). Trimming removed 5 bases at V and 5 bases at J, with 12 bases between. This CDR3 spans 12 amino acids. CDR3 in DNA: TGTGCCTGGGAAGGGGTTTGGGAGACCCAGTACTTC. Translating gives CAWEGVWETQYF.

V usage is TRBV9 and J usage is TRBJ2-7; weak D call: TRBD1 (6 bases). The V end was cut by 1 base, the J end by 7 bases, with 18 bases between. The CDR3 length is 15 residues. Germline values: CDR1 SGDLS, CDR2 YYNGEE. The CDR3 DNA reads TGTGCCAGCAGCGTAAGGACGGGACAAATGGAAGAGCAGTACTTC. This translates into CASSVRTGQMEEQYF.

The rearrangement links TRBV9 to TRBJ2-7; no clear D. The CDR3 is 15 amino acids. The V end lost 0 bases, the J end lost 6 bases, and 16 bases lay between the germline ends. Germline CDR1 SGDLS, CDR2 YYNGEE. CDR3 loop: CASSVEVELLAEQYF. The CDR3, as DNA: TGTGCCAGCAGCGTAGAAGTTGAGCTTCTTGCCGAGCAGTACTTC.

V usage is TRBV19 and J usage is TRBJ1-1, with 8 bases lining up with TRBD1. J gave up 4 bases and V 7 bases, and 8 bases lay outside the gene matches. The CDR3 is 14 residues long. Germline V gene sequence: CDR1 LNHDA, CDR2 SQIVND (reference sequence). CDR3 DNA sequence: TGTGCCAGTACCTCGGACAGGGAGGTCACTGAAGCTTTCTTT. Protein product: CASTSDREVTEAFF.

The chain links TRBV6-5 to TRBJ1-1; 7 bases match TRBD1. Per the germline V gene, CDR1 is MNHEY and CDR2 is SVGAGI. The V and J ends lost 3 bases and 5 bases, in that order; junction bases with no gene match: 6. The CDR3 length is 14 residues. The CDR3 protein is CASSYQGVGTEAFF. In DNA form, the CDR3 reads TGTGCCAGCAGTTATCAGGGGGTGGGGACTGAAGCTTTCTTT.

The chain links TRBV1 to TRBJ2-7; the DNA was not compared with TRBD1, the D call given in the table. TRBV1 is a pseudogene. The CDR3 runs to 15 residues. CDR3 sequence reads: CTSSQGTGWVYEQYF. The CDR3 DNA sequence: TGCACCAGCAGCCAAGGTACAGGGTGGGTCTACGAGCAGTACTTC.

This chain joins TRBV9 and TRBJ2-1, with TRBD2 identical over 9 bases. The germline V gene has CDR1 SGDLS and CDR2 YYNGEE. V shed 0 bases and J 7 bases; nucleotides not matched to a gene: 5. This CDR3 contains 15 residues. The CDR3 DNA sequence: TGTGCCAGCAGCGTAGGGGCGGGAGGGCCTAATGAGCAGTTCTTC. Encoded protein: CASSVGAGGPNEQFF.

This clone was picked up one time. The CDR3: CATRQPSTDTQYF. In nucleotides, the CDR3 is TGTGCCACCAGACAGCCAAGCACAGATACGCAGTATTTT. V and J are TRBV6-1 and TRBJ2-3; TRBD1 is a possible D gene (5 bases). This CDR3 has 13 amino acids. The germline gives CDR1 MNHNS, CDR2 SASEGT. The V gene lost 10 bases and the J gene lost 0 bases, with 11 bases spanning the gap.

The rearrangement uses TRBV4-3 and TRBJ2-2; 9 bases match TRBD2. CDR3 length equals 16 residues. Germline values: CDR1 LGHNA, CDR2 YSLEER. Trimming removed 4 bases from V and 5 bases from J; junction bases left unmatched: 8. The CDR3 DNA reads TGCGCCAGCAGCCTGATTAGCGGGAGAGGTACCGGGGAGCTGTTTTTT. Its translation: CASSLISGRGTGELFF.